The clone carrying this T cell receptor (beta chain) occurred a few times. Its antigen is not known. The CDR3 loop spans 16 amino acids. Germline V CDR1 and CDR2: SGHRS, YFSETQ. J lost 6 bases, V lost 4 bases, and 13 bases had no gene match. cDNA was made from about 480 ng RNA using alpha and beta constant primers. Alpha and beta chain libraries were made separately by chain-specific third strand synthesis with multiplexing indices. All rearrangements within a chain used one primer pair; cDNA molecules carried barcodes. TCRdb reprocessed the 5' RACE reads with MiXCR, giving one entry per CDR3 protein. The sample carries approximately 7,000 distinct CDR3 sequences, roughly 7% recorded once. Roughly three months, about 14 weeks, into antiretroviral therapy, follow-up blood was collected. No cell fractionation was done, so the repertoire covers all unsorted peripheral blood T cells. Exclusions covered tumors, febrile or AIDS-related illness, and hepatitis B or C coinfection.

These data are taken from a study of HIV-infected patients and healthy controls. Study-level results: Mean usage of eight alpha and eight beta V genes differed significantly in HIV-infected patients versus controls.

This receptor was identified in an adult with HIV infection. The sequencing used blood, collected during antiretroviral therapy. The chain combines TRBV5-1 with TRBJ2-7, with 10 nucleotides matching TRBD1. Here the CDR3 reads CASSVKPGQGTGEQYF. The DNA for the CDR3 is TGCGCCAGCAGCGTTAAACCGGGACAGGGGACGGGCGAGCAGTACTTC. Supplemented by reference TRBV5-1 and TRBJ2-7, the full variable domain reads KAGVTQTPRYLIKTRGQQVTLSCSPISGHRSVSWYQQTPGQGLQFLFEYFSETQRNKGNFPGRFSGRQFSNSRSEMNVSTLELGDSALYLCASSVKPGQGTGEQYFGPGTRLTVT.